These T cell receptor beta chains were read from a single sample in a study of T-cell reconstitution after alpha-beta-depleted transplantation in children. Each CDR3 protein gets one entry after TCRdb re-called the PCR reads with MiXCR. Altogether roughly 500,000 distinct CDR3 sequences are present, under 15% being singletons, with the ten largest covering approximately 5.4%. Specimen: PBMCs from the stem cell graft donor, collected from the stem cell graft. All receptors come from a human donor who donated a stem cell graft to a child with combined immunodeficiency. Both conserved end residues are part of each CDR3. A D gene is named only where the DNA matches it firmly. Clone size is not always given. Where it is, it says once, few, many or a class for expanded clones.

TRBV20-1	.	TRBD2	TRBJ2-2	CSARQTSGRIGELFF	TGCAGTGCTAGACAGACTAGCGGGAGGATCGGGGAGCTGTTTTTT
TRBV7-2	many	.	TRBJ2-1	CASSLESSSYNEQFF	TGTGCCAGCAGCCTAGAGTCTAGCTCCTACAATGAGCAGTTCTTC
TRBV7-9	many	.	TRBJ2-1	CASRAPRGVGVEQFF	TGTGCCAGCAGGGCCCCTAGGGGAGTGGGCGTTGAGCAGTTCTTC
TRBV18	.	.	TRBJ2-3	CASSPYNEDTQYF	TGTGCCAGCTCACCCTATAACGAGGATACGCAGTATTTT
TRBV6-5	few	TRBD1	TRBJ2-7	CASSYLTGVSSYEQYF	TGTGCCAGCAGTTACTTGACAGGGGTCAGCTCCTACGAGCAGTACTTC
TRBV24-1	few	TRBD2	TRBJ2-1	CATSERWTRRSYNEQFF	TGTGCCACCAGTGAAAGATGGACTAGACGCTCCTACAATGAGCAGTTCTTC
TRBV27	.	.	TRBJ2-3	CASSLSASVSDTQYF	TGTGCCAGCAGTCTCTCCGCCTCGGTGTCAGATACGCAGTATTTT
TRBV12-3/TRBV12-4	many	.	TRBJ2-5	CASSLPGEETQYF	TGTGCCAGCAGTTTACCAGGGGAAGAGACCCAGTACTTC
TRBV5-1	few	TRBD1	TRBJ2-3	CASSWRIGQGNTDTQYF	TGCGCCAGCAGCTGGAGGATCGGACAGGGGAACACAGATACGCAGTATTTT
TRBV29-1	.	.	TRBJ2-7	CSVRAGSYEQYF	TGCAGCGTTCGGGCGGGTTCCTACGAGCAGTACTTC
TRBV15	few	.	TRBJ2-1	CATSRGQAAEQFF	TGTGCCACCAGCAGAGGGCAAGCCGCTGAGCAGTTCTTC
TRBV18	.	.	TRBJ2-1	CASSGGRGYSYNEQFF	TGTGCCAGCTCAGGAGGCCGGGGATACTCCTACAATGAGCAGTTCTTC
TRBV10-3	few	.	TRBJ2-1	CAISESAGRSYNEQFF	TGTGCCATCAGTGAGTCGGCGGGGCGCTCCTACAATGAGCAGTTCTTC
TRBV28	many	TRBD1	TRBJ2-5	CASSGITGGQETQYF	TGTGCCAGCAGTGGCATCACAGGGGGCCAAGAGACCCAGTACTTC
TRBV3-1	.	.	TRBJ2-7	CASSLDIPYEQYF	TGTGCCAGCAGCCTAGACATACCCTACGAGCAGTACTTC
TRBV7-2	many	.	TRBJ1-5	CASSSTGSVNQPQHF	TGTGCCAGCAGCTCCACAGGGTCCGTCAATCAGCCCCAGCATTTT
TRBV27	many	TRBD1	TRBJ2-4	CASRKHRQGENIQYF	TGTGCCAGCAGGAAACATAGACAGGGCGAAAACATTCAGTACTTC
TRBV12-3/TRBV12-4	many	TRBD1	TRBJ2-2	CASRGTGNTGELFF	TGCGCCAGCAGGGGGACAGGGAACACCGGGGAGCTGTTTTTT
TRBV5-4	.	.	TRBJ1-5	CASSLDIGDNQPQHF	TGTGCCAGCAGCTTGGACATTGGGGATAATCAGCCCCAGCATTTT
TRBV18	many	.	TRBJ2-7	CASSPGAYEQYF	TGTGCCAGCAGTCCGGGGGCCTACGAGCAGTACTTC
TRBV12-3/TRBV12-4	.	.	TRBJ2-3	CASSPSLATDTQYF	TGTGCCAGCAGTCCCTCCTTAGCCACAGATACGCAGTATTTT
TRBV12-3/TRBV12-4	.	TRBD2	TRBJ2-1	CASSNGLAGGPYNEQFF	TGTGCCAGCAGCAACGGACTAGCGGGAGGCCCATACAATGAGCAGTTCTTC
TRBV9	.	.	TRBJ2-5	CASSVDLGAGETQYF	TGTGCCAGCAGCGTAGATCTGGGGGCCGGAGAGACCCAGTACTTC
TRBV9	.	TRBD1	TRBJ1-2	CASSVLSGQGIYGYTF	TGTGCCAGCAGCGTCCTTTCCGGACAGGGTATCTATGGCTACACCTTC
TRBV24-1	few	.	TRBJ2-7	CATSDGHPKYEQYF	TGTGCCACCAGTGACGGGCACCCAAAGTACGAGCAGTACTTC
TRBV29-1	few	.	TRBJ1-2	CSVDRDDYGYTF	TGCAGCGTTGACAGGGATGACTATGGCTACACCTTC
TRBV21-1	.	.	TRBJ1-5	CASSKGGLPQHF	TGTGCCAGCAGCAAAGGAGGGCTGCCCCAGCATTTT
TRBV12-3/TRBV12-4	.	TRBD2	TRBJ2-3	CASSLALAGDTDTQYF	TGTGCCAGCAGTTTAGCGCTAGCGGGGGACACAGATACGCAGTATTTT
TRBV20-1	few	.	TRBJ1-5	CSASRDRILAQHF	TGCAGTGCTAGTCGCGACCGTATTTTAGCCCAGCATTTT
TRBV4-2	few	.	TRBJ2-7	CASSQDDSKVQQYF	TGTGCCAGCAGCCAAGATGATAGTAAGGTCCAGCAGTACTTC
TRBV29-1	.	TRBD1	TRBJ2-5	CSVGQGLETQYF	TGCAGCGTTGGACAGGGGTTGGAGACCCAGTACTTC
TRBV11-2	many	.	TRBJ2-1	CAVGDHNEQFF	TGTGCCGTCGGAGACCACAATGAGCAGTTCTTC
TRBV3-1	once	.	TRBJ2-2	CASSQAGDTGELFF	TGTGCCAGCAGCCAAGCGGGGGACACCGGGGAGCTGTTTTTT
TRBV24-1	many	.	TRBJ2-1	CATSDLGGDTIYNEQFF	TGTGCCACCAGTGATTTGGGTGGGGATACTATCTACAATGAGCAGTTCTTC
TRBV12-3/TRBV12-4	many	.	TRBJ1-6	CASSLDSPRDSPLHF	TGTGCCAGCAGCCTCGACAGTCCTCGGGATTCACCCCTCCACTTT
TRBV12-3/TRBV12-4	.	.	TRBJ2-2	CASSLAQGPGELFF	TGTGCCAGCAGTTTAGCTCAGGGGCCCGGGGAGCTGTTTTTT
TRBV6-1	many	.	TRBJ1-3	CASSATGSGNTIYF	TGTGCCAGCAGCGCCACAGGCTCTGGAAACACCATATATTTT
TRBV7-8	many	.	TRBJ2-2	CASSPGLPGELFF	TGTGCCAGCAGCCCGGGCCTTCCCGGGGAGCTGTTTTTT
TRBV12-3/TRBV12-4	many	.	TRBJ2-1	CASSFGLNNNEQFF	TGTGCCAGCAGTTTTGGACTAAACAACAATGAGCAGTTCTTC
TRBV29-1	.	.	TRBJ2-3	CSVTPGGKTQYF	TGCAGCGTTACACCAGGGGGGAAAACGCAGTATTTT